Shown below are 15 T cell receptor beta chains from a single sample sequenced in a study of read filtering for tumor transcriptome and immune sequencing. From roughly 0.4 ug of RNA, a library with molecular barcoded alpha/delta and beta/gamma adaptors was made. TCRdb itself ran the reads through MiXCR, one entry per CDR3 protein. The profile shows around 58,000 distinct CDR3 sequences, approximately 14% of them singletons. Sequencing was carried out using a population of CD138-negative cells sorted from bone marrow. Receptors originate from a donor over 35 with multiple myeloma.

To note about this clonotype: A read error may explain this, as a much larger clone is one base away. V and J are TRBV6-6 and TRBJ1-1; D is unclear. The CDR3 spans 12 residues. The V gene's germline CDR1 is MNHNY and CDR2 SVGAGI (reference sequence). The CDR3 sequence: CATVPRNAEAFF. In DNA form, the CDR3 reads TGTGCCACCGTACCTAGGAACGCTGAAGCTTTCTTT.

Comments on this clonotype: A much larger clone lies a single base off, so this may be a read error. The CDR3 does not close with the conserved phenylalanine or tryptophan, likely indicating a read error. CDR3 bases: TGTGCCAGCAGTCGCGTTAGCGGGGACGGGGAGCTGTTTCTT. Its protein product is CASSRVSGDGELFL. V and J are TRBV12-3 or TRBV12-4 and TRBJ2-2; 8 bases map to TRBD2. The CDR3 loop spans 14 amino acids. With V trimmed by 5 bases and J by 7 bases, 6 bases remained unmatched.

This clonotype occurred many times. The V and J genes are TRBV7-2 and TRBJ2-3; D uncertain. The V and J ends lost 4 bases and 2 bases respectively, with 7 bases between them. CDR1 is SGHTA, CDR2 FQGNSA, per germline. The CDR3 is 13 residues long. CDR3 sequence (DNA): TGTGCCAGCAGCTCTCCGGTCACAGATACGCAGTATTTT. This encodes CASSSPVTDTQYF.

This clonotype was found many times. The chain has TRBV11-2 and TRBJ2-5; D tentatively fits TRBD1 or TRBD2 (5 bases each). Germline V CDR1 and CDR2: SGHAT, FQNNGV. V shed 1 base and J shed 0 bases, with 12 bases lying between them. This CDR3 spans 16 amino acids. This chain's CDR3 is CASSLGRTDNQETQYF. CDR3 in DNA: TGTGCCAGCAGCTTAGGGAGGACGGACAACCAAGAGACCCAGTACTTC.

The J gene is TRBJ1-1, the V gene TRBV25-1; no definite D call. This CDR3 comprises 12 residues. The V and J ends lost 1 base and 0 bases respectively, with 0 bases between them. Germline assignment: CDR1 MGHDK and CDR2 SYGVNS. The CDR3 is CASSELNTEAFF. As DNA, the CDR3 is TGTGCCAGCAGTGAATTGAACACTGAAGCTTTCTTT.

This clonotype was recorded at least ten times. The chain has TRBV6-5 and TRBJ2-7; 7 bases map to TRBD2. Germline values: CDR1 MNHEY, CDR2 SVGAGI. J was trimmed by 2 bases and V by 6 bases; bases with no gene match: 13. This CDR3 comprises 16 residues. In DNA, the CDR3 is TGTGCCAGCAGCCTACTCTCAACTAGCGTTGCCTACGAGCAGTACTTC. Its translation is CASSLLSTSVAYEQYF.

This clonotype was recorded at least ten times. The chain carries TRBV20-1 and TRBJ2-3; TRBD2 matches at 13 bases. V lost 4 bases and J lost 7; bases outside the gene matches: 5. This CDR3 is 14 amino acids long. Germline loops: CDR1 DFQATT, CDR2 SNEGSKA (reference sequence). This CDR3 is CSAIGLAGVHTQYF. The DNA of the CDR3 is TGCAGTGCTATCGGACTAGCGGGAGTTCATACGCAGTATTTT.

This clonotype was observed at least ten times. This sequence joins TRBV7-3 and TRBJ2-3; D may be TRBD2 (5 bases). Germline CDR1 is SGHTA and CDR2 is FQGTGA. The CDR3 runs 14 residues. Between the trimmed V and J ends, which lost 6 bases and 4 bases, there was a span of 14 bases. CDR3 bases: TGTGCCAGCAGTAGACGCGCCGGGGCAGATACGCAGTATTTT. Translation: CASSRRAGADTQYF. Drawing the rest from reference TRBV7-3 and TRBJ2-3, the complete variable domain is GAGVSQTPSNKVTEKGKYVELRCDPISGHTALYWYRQSLGQGPEFLIYFQGTGAADDSGLPNDRFFAVRPEGSVSTLKIQRTERGDSAVYLCASSRRAGADTQYFGPGTRLTVL.

This chain uses TRBV10-3 with TRBJ1-2, with 8 bases matching TRBD1. The CDR3 consists of 16 residues. The germline V gene has CDR1 ENHRY and CDR2 SYGVKD. The V gene end was trimmed by 8 bases and the J gene end by 4 bases; junction bases not matched to a gene: 15. The CDR3 nucleotides are TGTGCCATCGGAGTGGACCCAGACAGGGGTGGCTATGGCTACACCTTC. Protein sequence: CAIGVDPDRGGYGYTF.

The chain recombines TRBV20-1 with TRBJ2-1; D tentatively fits TRBD1 or TRBD2 (5 bases each). CDR1 is DFQATT, CDR2 SNEGSKA, per germline (reference sequence). Deletions cut 6 bases from V and 7 bases from J, with 16 bases between. CDR3 length: 13 residues. This CDR3 is CSAAGASVNEQFF. The CDR3 DNA follows: TGCAGTGCGGCCGGGGCTAGTGTTAATGAGCAGTTCTTC.

This clonotype has ten or more counts. V is TRBV5-1 and J is TRBJ2-1; D possibly corresponds to TRBD2 (5 bases). Trimming took 2 bases from V and 4 from J, leaving 10 bases between them. CDR1 and CDR2 from the germline V gene are SGHRS and YFSETQ. The CDR3 covers 14 residues. The CDR3 DNA reads as TGCGCCAGCAGCTTTTGGGAGCAGTACAATGAGCAGTTCTTC. This encodes CASSFWEQYNEQFF.

The CDR3 here is CSAREPYSPRRTYEQFF. The CDR3 nucleotides read TGCAGTGCTAGAGAACCTTATTCGCCCCGGAGAACCTATGAGCAGTTCTTC. The chain carries TRBV20-1 and TRBJ2-1; D is unresolved. CDR3 length: 17 amino acids. Trimming pared 0 bases from V and 8 bases from J, leaving 23 bases between. Germline CDR1 DFQATT, CDR2 SNEGSKA (reference sequence).

The sample holds many counts of this clonotype. V and J are TRBV5-6 and TRBJ2-7; 10 bases align to TRBD1. This CDR3 comprises 15 residues. V shed 4 bases and J 4 bases; nucleotides not matched to a gene: 8. Germline V CDR1 and CDR2: SGHDT, YYEEEE. In DNA form, the CDR3 reads TGTGCCAGCAGCCAGACGACAGGGGGCTCTTACGAGCAGTACTTC. This gives the protein CASSQTTGGSYEQYF.

This chain links TRBV29-1 with TRBJ2-3, with TRBD2 identical over 7 bases. V lost 4 bases, J lost 3 bases, and 7 bases stayed unmatched. There are 14 residues in the CDR3. Germline V gene data show CDR1 as SQVTM and CDR2 as ANQGSEA. The CDR3, as DNA: TGCAGCGTTGTAAGCGGGGATCGGACAGATACGCAGTATTTT. This sequence encodes CSVVSGDRTDTQYF.

The V call is TRBV29-1, the J call TRBJ2-7; D may be TRBD1 (5 bases). This CDR3 is 12 amino acids long. Germline CDR1 is SQVTM and CDR2 is ANQGSEA. The V gene lost 4 bases and the J gene lost 9 bases, with 16 bases spanning the gap. CDR3 sequence reads: CSVAHATQGQYF. CDR3 DNA: TGCAGCGTTGCCCACGCTACGCAGGGGCAGTACTTC.